One and the same sample provided the 19 T cell receptor beta chains below, sequenced in a study of cytomegalovirus exposure and HLA in healthy donors. TCRdb keeps only in-frame clones here, not all; method: immunoSEQ multiplex PCR. The table has over 200,000 clones, around four fifths seen once. Sequenced sample: PBMCs. The origin of the receptors is a woman between 18 and 29 years old in good health and CMV-seronegative.

This rearrangement joins TRBV12-5 to TRBJ2-1; D might be TRBD1 (6 bases). V lost 7 bases and J 5 bases, leaving 21 bases between the germline ends. This CDR3 contains 16 residues. The germline gives CDR1 LGHNT, CDR2 FRNRAP. The CDR3 loop reads CASAPRNRVWDNEQFF. The CDR3 region has the DNA TGTGCTAGTGCTCCAAGGAACAGGGTTTGGGACAATGAGCAGTTCTTC. Looking up the rest from reference TRBV12-5 and TRBJ2-1 gives the full variable domain: DARVTQTPRHKVTEMGQEVTMRCQPILGHNTVFWYRQTMMQGLELLAYFRNRAPLDDSGMPKDRFSAEMPDATLATLKIQPSEPRDSAVYFCASAPRNRVWDNEQFFGPGTRLTVL.

This clone was recorded many times. The chain combines TRBV29-1 with TRBJ1-2; 9 bases fit TRBD1. Germline trimming cut 3 bases from V and 4 bases from J; bases unmatched to any gene: 9. The CDR3 extends over 15 amino acids. Germline V gene sequence: CDR1 SQVTM, CDR2 ANQGSEA. The CDR3 bases are TGCAGCGTTGACCGGACAGGGGTGATTGGCTATGGCTACACCTTC. Protein product: CSVDRTGVIGYGYTF.

The V and J genes are TRBV30 and TRBJ2-7; the D gene is possibly TRBD1 (6 bases). CDR1 and CDR2 from the germline V gene are GTSNPN and SVGIG (reference sequence). Trimming cost V 5 bases and J 2 bases, with 13 bases left between them. The CDR3 contains 13 residues. CDR3: CAWSTGLPYEQYF. CDR3 DNA: TGTGCCTGGTCGACAGGCCTTCCCTACGAGCAGTACTTC. Together with reference TRBV30 and TRBJ2-7, the CDR3 gives the full variable domain: SQTIHQWPATLVQPVGSPLSLECTVEGTSNPNLYWYRQAAGRGLQLLFYSVGIGQISSEVPQNLSASRPQDRQFILSSKKLLLSDSGFYLCAWSTGLPYEQYFGPGTRLTVT.

The rearrangement uses TRBV27 and TRBJ2-2; D is uncertain. Per germline, CDR1 MNHEY and CDR2 SMNVEV (reference sequence). With 0 bases removed from V and 6 bases from J, the gap between germline ends came to 8 bases. The CDR3 is 14 amino acids. DNA for the CDR3: TGTGCCAGCAGTTTATCTTTCTCCGCCGGGGAGCTGTTTTTT. It codes for CASSLSFSAGELFF.

The V and J genes are TRBV27 and TRBJ1-2, with 8 bases that match TRBD1. Losses at the gene ends were 4 bases for V and 7 bases for J; bases not matched to a gene: 8. The CDR3 has 14 amino acids. Germline CDR1 is MNHEY and CDR2 is SMNVEV (reference sequence). Written as DNA, the CDR3 is TGTGCCAGCAGTTACAGGGGGTCAAGGGGTGGCTACACCTTC. It yields the protein CASSYRGSRGGYTF.

The chain uses TRBV9 and TRBJ2-7; maybe TRBD1 (5 bases). The V and J ends lost 3 bases and 5 bases respectively, with 18 bases between them. Germline CDR1 and CDR2: SGDLS and YYNGEE. CDR3 length: 15 amino acids. The CDR3 protein is CASSGEQVSGDEQYF. The CDR3 DNA reads TGTGCCAGCAGCGGAGAACAGGTTTCTGGCGACGAGCAGTACTTC.

The chain couples TRBV14 to TRBJ2-7; D might be TRBD1 (6 bases). The length of the CDR3 is 12 residues. Looked up from germline, CDR1 is SGHDN and CDR2 is FVKESK. Trimming took 4 bases from V and 5 from J, leaving 9 bases between them. The CDR3 DNA reads as TGTGCCAGCAGCCCCAGGGGACACGAGCAGTACTTC. Its protein is CASSPRGHEQYF.

The chain joins TRBV27 to TRBJ1-1; no reliable D call. V was trimmed by 4 bases and J by 4 bases, leaving 10 bases between them. From germline, CDR1 is MNHEY and CDR2 SMNVEV (reference sequence). The CDR3 contains 13 residues. CDR3 DNA sequence: TGTGCCAGCAGTTCCACCTGGGCCACTGAAGCTTTCTTT. It yields the protein CASSSTWATEAFF.

V is TRBV25-1 and J is TRBJ2-1; 13 positions match TRBD2. The trim removed 8 bases at V and 9 bases at J, leaving 4 bases unmatched. This CDR3 region has 13 residues. From germline, CDR1 is MGHDK and CDR2 SYGVNS. The CDR3 spells CASGTSGVFEQFF. CDR3 DNA sequence: TGTGCCAGCGGGACTAGCGGGGTATTTGAGCAGTTCTTC.

About this clone itself: Mismatch with germline at one junction end may stem from a read error. The V gene is TRBV5-1, the J gene TRBJ1-5, with D unclear. The CDR3 length is 15 residues. CDR1 and CDR2 (germline): SGHRS, YFSETQ. The CDR3 DNA reads TGCGCCAGCAGTTTGGGAGACATTAGCAATCAGCCCCAGCATTTT. This sequence encodes CASSLGDISNQPQHF.

This clone was detected only a few times. Other DNA sequences within the sample encode an identical CDR3. This chain connects TRBV7-9 to TRBJ1-2; 8 nucleotides line up with TRBD1. CDR1 SEHNR and CDR2 FQNEAQ come from the germline V gene (reference sequence). The CDR3 extends over 15 amino acids. Trimming removed 5 bases from V and 2 bases from J; junction bases left unmatched: 7. CDR3: CASSPRTGINYGYTF. DNA of the CDR3: TGTGCCAGCAGCCCTCGGACAGGGATAAACTATGGCTACACCTTC.

The chain joins TRBV5-1 to TRBJ1-4; 11 bases fit TRBD1. The V gene end was trimmed by 4 bases and the J gene end by 2 bases; junction bases not matched to a gene: 4. Germline assignment: CDR1 SGHRS and CDR2 YFSETQ. This CDR3 is 16 amino acids long. The CDR3: CASSPGQGGTNEKLFF. CDR3 coding DNA: TGCGCCAGCAGCCCGGGACAGGGGGGGACTAATGAAAAACTGTTTTTT.

This rearrangement joins TRBV11-2 to TRBJ2-7; D gene ambiguous. Trimming cost V 2 bases and J 4 bases, with 12 bases left between them. CDR3 length equals 14 residues. Looked up from germline, CDR1 is SGHAT and CDR2 is FQNNGV. CDR3 sequence reads: CASSLNRQFYEQYF. In nucleotides, the CDR3 is TGTGCCAGCAGCTTAAATCGTCAGTTTTACGAGCAGTACTTC.

This clone was picked up a small number of times. CDR3 residues: CASSPVPGTGFYEQYF. The CDR3 DNA reads TGTGCCAGCAGTCCAGTTCCCGGGACAGGCTTCTACGAGCAGTACTTC. J is TRBJ2-7 and V is TRBV27; TRBD1 aligns across 8 bases. In germline, CDR1 is MNHEY, CDR2 SMNVEV (reference sequence). The CDR3 consists of 16 residues. Trimming cost V 5 bases and J 3 bases; bases outside gene matches: 12.

Worth noting for this clone: The sample contains more than one DNA sequence encoding this CDR3. This chain uses TRBV5-1 with TRBJ1-5; D call uncertain. There are 14 residues in the CDR3. The ends were cut back, 0 bases at V and 3 bases at J, with 7 bases in the middle. Germline V CDR1 and CDR2: SGHRS, YFSETQ. The CDR3 DNA is TGCGCCAGCAGCTTGGGCGGCTTCAATCAGCCCCAGCATTTT. It specifies CASSLGGFNQPQHF.

Comments on this clone: The germline gene is not matched at one end of the junction; a read error may be the cause. The chain employs TRBV6-5 and TRBJ1-4; D not certain. This CDR3 region has 16 residues. Germline-derived CDR1 and CDR2 are MNHEY and SVGAGI. The CDR3 is CASSYYHETTNEKLFF. In DNA, the CDR3 is TGTGCCAGCAGCTACTATCACGAAACAACTAATGAAAAACTGTTTTTT.

A word on this clone: Other DNA sequences within the sample encode an identical CDR3. The chain has TRBV18 and TRBJ2-7; D not resolved. Germline lookup yields CDR1 KGHSH and CDR2 LQKENI. Trimming pared 2 bases from V and 0 bases from J, leaving 2 bases between. The CDR3 sequence is 12 residues long. Here the CDR3 reads CASSPDSYEQYF. CDR3 sequence (DNA): TGTGCCAGCTCACCAGACTCCTACGAGCAGTACTTC.

The J gene is TRBJ1-1, the V gene TRBV28; no reliable D call. V was pared by 3 bases and J by 1 base, with 3 bases between. The germline V gene encodes CDR1 MDHEN and CDR2 SYDVKM. This CDR3 is built from 12 residues. This chain's CDR3 is CASSFGNTEAFF. The CDR3, as DNA: TGTGCCAGCAGTTTCGGGAACACTGAAGCTTTCTTT.

The chain employs TRBV6-1 and TRBJ1-1, with 7 bases that match TRBD1. Germline V gene data show CDR1 as MNHNS and CDR2 as SASEGT. Losses at the gene ends were 7 bases for V and 5 bases for J; bases not matched to a gene: 4. The CDR3 is 12 residues long. CDR3 DNA sequence: TGTGCCAGCACCAGACAGGGTACTGAAGCTTTCTTT. This translates into CASTRQGTEAFF.